This TCR beta chain comes out of a study of T cell clonotyping in hematopoietic cell transplantation. Broader study findings: Recipient TCR diversity dropped after transplant; expanded clonotypes rose from day 30 to 180. At the given depth, recipient repertoires were over 97% de novo clonotypes.

Trimming removed 8 bases at V and 5 bases at J, with 12 bases between. The CDR3 runs to 12 residues. Germline loops: CDR1 SNHLY, CDR2 FYNNEI. On this clone itself: Its antigen is unidentified.

Libraries were prepared by immunoSEQ multiplex PCR; TCRdb keeps only in-frame clonotypes and omits some of them. The sample lists 7,000 to 9,000 clones; around 94% were seen once. Sequences were derived from peripheral blood mononuclear cells, sampled 30 days after allogeneic stem cell transplant. The chain is built from TRBV2 and TRBJ1-1, with D tentatively TRBD1 (5 bases). The receptor comes from a male patient aged 60-70 years who had an allogeneic stem cell transplant from an unrelated donor, so T cells may come from the graft donor. Some clones in this sample may be carry-over from other donors' samples. The CDR3: CASAGFRTEAFF. The CDR3 coding sequence is TGTGCCAGCGCAGGGTTTAGGACTGAAGCTTTCTTT. Based on the CDR3 plus reference TRBV2 and TRBJ1-1, the full variable domain is EPEVTQTPSHQVTQMGQEVILRCVPISNHLYFYWYRQILGQKVEFLVSFYNNEISEKSEIFDDQFSVERPDGSNFTLKIRSTKLEDSAMYFCASAGFRTEAFFGQGTRLTVV.